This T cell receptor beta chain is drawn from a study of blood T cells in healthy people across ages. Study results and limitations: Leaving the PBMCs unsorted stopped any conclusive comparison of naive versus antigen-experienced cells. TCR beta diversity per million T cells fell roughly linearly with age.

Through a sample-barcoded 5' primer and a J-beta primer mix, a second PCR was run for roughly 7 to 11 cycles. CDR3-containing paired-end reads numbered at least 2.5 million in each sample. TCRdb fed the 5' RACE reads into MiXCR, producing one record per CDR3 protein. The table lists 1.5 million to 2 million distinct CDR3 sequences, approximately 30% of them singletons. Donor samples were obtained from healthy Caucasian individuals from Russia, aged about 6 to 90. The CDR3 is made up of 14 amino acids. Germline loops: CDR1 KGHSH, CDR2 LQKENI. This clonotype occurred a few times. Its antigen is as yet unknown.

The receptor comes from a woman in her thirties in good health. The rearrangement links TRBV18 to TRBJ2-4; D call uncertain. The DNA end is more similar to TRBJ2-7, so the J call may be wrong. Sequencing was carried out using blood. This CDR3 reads CASSPPSGCYEQYF. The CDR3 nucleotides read TGTGCCAGCTCACCACCGTCAGGATGCTACGAGCAGTACTTC.